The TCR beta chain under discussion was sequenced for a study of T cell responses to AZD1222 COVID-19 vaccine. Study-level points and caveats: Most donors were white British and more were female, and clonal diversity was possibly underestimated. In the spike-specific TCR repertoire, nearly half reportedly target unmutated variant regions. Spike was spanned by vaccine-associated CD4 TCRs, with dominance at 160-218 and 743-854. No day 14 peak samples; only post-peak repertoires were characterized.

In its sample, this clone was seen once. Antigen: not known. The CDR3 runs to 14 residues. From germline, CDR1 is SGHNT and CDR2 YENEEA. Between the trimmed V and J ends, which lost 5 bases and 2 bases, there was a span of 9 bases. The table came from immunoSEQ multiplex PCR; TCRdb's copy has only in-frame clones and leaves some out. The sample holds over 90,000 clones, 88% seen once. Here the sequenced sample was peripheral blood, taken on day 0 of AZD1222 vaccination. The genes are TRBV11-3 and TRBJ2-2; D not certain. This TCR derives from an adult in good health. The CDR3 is CASSKGQNTGELFF. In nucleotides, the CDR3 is TGTGCCAGCAGCAAGGGCCAAAACACCGGGGAGCTGTTTTTT.